This T cell receptor (beta chain) was recovered during a study of cytomegalovirus exposure and HLA in healthy donors. Study-wide results and caveats: Most TCR sequences were uncommon, yet certain public TCRs appeared in many donors.

Looked up from germline, CDR1 is LNHDA and CDR2 is SQIVND (reference sequence). V lost 1 base and J lost 5, with 14 bases in between. The CDR3 runs to 15 residues. The sample holds one count of this clone. Its antigen is undetermined. The study ran its PCR with 60 Vbeta and 13 Jbeta primers. This table comes from immunoSEQ multiplex PCR, and its TCRdb copy is limited to in-frame clones, with some not included. This sample has some 95,000 clones, with around four fifths found just once. The sequence derives from a man aged 50-59 years in good health and CMV-seropositive. The material sequenced was PBMCs. The chain is built from TRBV19 and TRBJ1-2; unclear D gene. Written as DNA, the CDR3 is TGTGCCAGTAGTATAGTACGTCCGGGTCCGTATGGCTACACCTTC. It codes for CASSIVRPGPYGYTF.